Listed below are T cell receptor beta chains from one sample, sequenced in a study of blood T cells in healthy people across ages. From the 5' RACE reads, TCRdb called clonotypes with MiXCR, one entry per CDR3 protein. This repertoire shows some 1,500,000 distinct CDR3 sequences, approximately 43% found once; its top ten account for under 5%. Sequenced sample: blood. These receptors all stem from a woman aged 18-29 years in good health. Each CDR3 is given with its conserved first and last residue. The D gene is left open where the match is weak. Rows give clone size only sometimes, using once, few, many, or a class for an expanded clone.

CDR3 protein: CSARVHRGTYGDTQYF
CDR3 DNA: TGCAGTGCTAGAGTCCACAGGGGCACCTACGGAGATACGCAGTATTTT
V gene: TRBV20-1
clone size: NA
D gene: TRBD1
J gene: TRBJ2-3

CDR3 protein: CASSLDIAEAFF
CDR3 DNA: TGTGCCAGCAGCTTAGATATCGCTGAAGCTTTCTTT
V gene: TRBV7-2
clone size: NA
D gene: NA
J gene: TRBJ1-1

CDR3 protein: CASSPSWRAYTQYF
CDR3 DNA: TGCGCCAGCAGCCCGTCTTGGAGGGCGTATACGCAGTATTTT
V gene: TRBV4-3
clone size: NA
D gene: NA
J gene: TRBJ2-3

CDR3 protein: CASSKKGAAGGPLCEQFF
CDR3 DNA: TGTGCCAGCAGCAAAAAAGGGGCGGCGGGAGGGCCCCTTTGTGAGCAGTTCTTC
V gene: TRBV21-1
clone size: NA
D gene: NA
J gene: TRBJ2-1

CDR3 protein: CASSPPSLHNEQYF
CDR3 DNA: TGTGCCAGCAGTCCGCCCAGTTTGCACAATGAGCAGTACTTC
V gene: TRBV25-1
clone size: NA
D gene: NA
J gene: TRBJ2-7

CDR3 protein: CASSYSSGGGEKLFF
CDR3 DNA: TGTGCCAGCAGTTACTCCTCAGGAGGGGGTGAAAAACTGTTTTTT
V gene: TRBV6-6
clone size: once
D gene: NA
J gene: TRBJ1-4

CDR3 protein: CASILPPLTDTQYF
CDR3 DNA: TGTGCCTCCATTTTGCCCCCCCTCACAGATACGCAGTATTTT
V gene: TRBV30
clone size: NA
D gene: NA
J gene: TRBJ2-3

CDR3 protein: CSVAVGLRGGFTEAFF
CDR3 DNA: TGCAGCGTTGCGGTTGGGCTAAGGGGGGGGTTCACTGAAGCTTTCTTT
V gene: TRBV29-1
clone size: NA
D gene: NA
J gene: TRBJ1-1

CDR3 protein: CASSRRQGSYNEQFF
CDR3 DNA: TGTGCCAGCAGTCGACGACAGGGTTCTTACAATGAGCAGTTCTTC
V gene: TRBV6-2/TRBV6-3
clone size: few
D gene: TRBD1
J gene: TRBJ2-1

CDR3 protein: CASSLATTGGRTTQYF
CDR3 DNA: TGTGCCAGCAGCTTAGCGACGACGGGGGGACGCACTACGCAGTATTTT
V gene: TRBV7-2
clone size: NA
D gene: TRBD2
J gene: TRBJ2-3

CDR3 protein: CASSESSRANTEAFF
CDR3 DNA: TGTGCCAGCAGTGAAAGTTCTAGGGCGAACACTGAAGCTTTCTTT
V gene: TRBV6-1
clone size: many
D gene: NA
J gene: TRBJ1-1

CDR3 protein: CSVEPDRFYGYTF
CDR3 DNA: TGCAGCGTTGAACCTGACAGGTTCTATGGCTACACCTTC
V gene: TRBV29-1
clone size: many
D gene: NA
J gene: TRBJ1-2

CDR3 protein: CSVLPRHRPNTEAFF
CDR3 DNA: TGCAGCGTCCTACCTAGGCACAGACCGAACACTGAAGCTTTCTTT
V gene: TRBV29-1
clone size: few
D gene: NA
J gene: TRBJ1-1

CDR3 protein: CASSYSHGSSYEQYF
CDR3 DNA: TGTGCCAGCAGTTACTCCCACGGGTCATCCTACGAGCAGTACTTC
V gene: TRBV6-5
clone size: NA
D gene: NA
J gene: TRBJ2-7

CDR3 protein: CASSAGTSGPPSTDTQYF
CDR3 DNA: TGTGCCAGCAGCGCCGGGACTAGCGGCCCCCCTAGCACAGATACGCAGTATTTT
V gene: TRBV2
clone size: NA
D gene: TRBD2
J gene: TRBJ2-3

CDR3 protein: CASSSRRYEQYF
CDR3 DNA: TGTGCCAGCAGTTCCAGGAGGTACGAGCAGTACTTC
V gene: TRBV27
clone size: NA
D gene: NA
J gene: TRBJ2-7

CDR3 protein: CASSSSPKASGSSYEQYF
CDR3 DNA: TGTGCCAGCAGCTCCTCCCCAAAGGCTAGCGGGAGCTCCTACGAGCAGTACTTC
V gene: TRBV7-9
clone size: few
D gene: TRBD2
J gene: TRBJ2-7

CDR3 protein: CAWSPGLALDTQYF
CDR3 DNA: TGTGCCTGGAGTCCGGGACTAGCGCTAGATACGCAGTATTTT
V gene: TRBV30
clone size: NA
D gene: TRBD2
J gene: TRBJ2-3

CDR3 protein: CASSPRTSPSSYNEQFF
CDR3 DNA: TGTGCCAGCTCACCAAGGACTAGCCCCAGCTCCTACAATGAGCAGTTCTTC
V gene: TRBV18
clone size: NA
D gene: TRBD2
J gene: TRBJ2-1

CDR3 protein: CASSQDGRTDTQYF
CDR3 DNA: TGCGCCAGCAGCCAAGACGGGAGAACAGATACGCAGTATTTT
V gene: TRBV4-3
clone size: few
D gene: NA
J gene: TRBJ2-3

CDR3 protein: CASSLTSGGVEQFF
CDR3 DNA: TGTGCCAGTAGTCTCACTAGCGGGGGGGTTGAGCAGTTCTTC
V gene: TRBV19
clone size: NA
D gene: TRBD2
J gene: TRBJ2-1

CDR3 protein: CASSPGGVQNTEAFF
CDR3 DNA: TGTGCCAGCAGTCCAGGGGGGGTTCAGAACACTGAAGCTTTCTTT
V gene: TRBV27
clone size: NA
D gene: TRBD1
J gene: TRBJ1-1

CDR3 protein: CASSLAGQTYNEQFF
CDR3 DNA: TGTGCCAGCAGTTTAGCGGGGCAAACCTACAATGAGCAGTTCTTC
V gene: TRBV5-1
clone size: many
D gene: TRBD2
J gene: TRBJ2-1

CDR3 protein: CSVGLDYHTQYF
CDR3 DNA: TGCAGCGTTGGTTTGGACTACCATACGCAGTATTTT
V gene: TRBV29-1
clone size: NA
D gene: NA
J gene: TRBJ2-3

CDR3 protein: CASSVRQGATSGYTF
CDR3 DNA: TGTGCCAGCAGCGTAAGACAGGGGGCGACGTCTGGCTACACCTTC
V gene: TRBV9
clone size: once
D gene: TRBD1
J gene: TRBJ1-2

CDR3 protein: CSVGSLAGVYEQYF
CDR3 DNA: TGCAGCGTTGGTTCACTAGCGGGAGTGTACGAGCAGTACTTC
V gene: TRBV29-1
clone size: NA
D gene: TRBD2
J gene: TRBJ2-7

CDR3 protein: CSARDRVGMQPQHF
CDR3 DNA: TGCAGTGCTAGAGATCGGGTAGGGATGCAGCCCCAGCATTTT
V gene: TRBV20-1
clone size: few
D gene: NA
J gene: TRBJ1-5

CDR3 protein: CAISVQGPQWGEQYF
CDR3 DNA: TGTGCCATCAGTGTTCAGGGGCCCCAGTGGGGCGAGCAGTACTTC
V gene: TRBV10-3
clone size: few
D gene: NA
J gene: TRBJ2-7

CDR3 protein: CASSLGDRYQETQFF
CDR3 DNA: TGTGCCAGCAGCTTAGGGGACAGGTACCAAGAGACCCAGTTCTTC
V gene: TRBV7-6
clone size: NA
D gene: TRBD1
J gene: TRBJ2-1

CDR3 protein: CASSLGLDYEQYF
CDR3 DNA: TGTGCCAGCAGCCTCGGACTCGACTACGAGCAGTACTTC
V gene: TRBV7-2
clone size: many
D gene: NA
J gene: TRBJ2-7

CDR3 protein: CASSGRDRGLLLASNYGYTF
CDR3 DNA: TGTGCCAGCAGTGGCCGGGACAGGGGGCTCCTTCTAGCTTCAAACTATGGCTACACCTTC
V gene: TRBV28
clone size: NA
D gene: TRBD1
J gene: TRBJ1-2

CDR3 protein: CASSLTGPFNQPQHF
CDR3 DNA: TGCGCCAGCAGCTTGACGGGGCCTTTCAATCAGCCCCAGCATTTT
V gene: TRBV5-1
clone size: NA
D gene: NA
J gene: TRBJ1-5

CDR3 protein: CASAYSTDTQYF
CDR3 DNA: TGTGCCTCGGCCTACAGCACAGATACGCAGTATTTT
V gene: TRBV2
clone size: few
D gene: NA
J gene: TRBJ2-3

CDR3 protein: CASRTTSGRYTQYF
CDR3 DNA: TGTGCCAGCCGAACGACTAGCGGGAGATATACGCAGTATTTT
V gene: TRBV11-2
clone size: few
D gene: TRBD2
J gene: TRBJ2-3

CDR3 protein: CASSPPPGVLIEAFF
CDR3 DNA: TGTGCCAGCAGCCCCCCACCCGGGGTTCTGATTGAAGCTTTCTTT
V gene: TRBV3-1
clone size: NA
D gene: NA
J gene: TRBJ1-1

CDR3 protein: CASREDRWGKNIQYF
CDR3 DNA: TGTGCCAGCAGAGAGGACCGGTGGGGCAAAAACATTCAGTACTTC
V gene: TRBV7-8
clone size: few
D gene: NA
J gene: TRBJ2-4

CDR3 protein: CSVQTGSGNTIYF
CDR3 DNA: TGCAGTGTCCAGACAGGGAGTGGAAACACCATATATTTT
V gene: TRBV20-1
clone size: NA
D gene: TRBD1
J gene: TRBJ1-3

CDR3 protein: CASSFQRREQYF
CDR3 DNA: TGTGCCAGCAGCTTTCAGCGACGCGAGCAGTACTTC
V gene: TRBV7-2
clone size: NA
D gene: NA
J gene: TRBJ2-7

CDR3 protein: CASSKKKKVRGRGQETQYF
CDR3 DNA: TGTGCCAGCAGCAAAAAAAAAAAGGTTCGGGGCAGGGGCCAAGAGACCCAGTACTTC
V gene: TRBV21-1
clone size: NA
D gene: NA
J gene: TRBJ2-5

CDR3 protein: CASSPAPTNEQFF
CDR3 DNA: TGTGCCAGCAGCCCCGCCCCAACGAATGAGCAGTTCTTC
V gene: TRBV7-2
clone size: NA
D gene: NA
J gene: TRBJ2-1

CDR3 protein: CASSQELTGPYNEQFF
CDR3 DNA: TGCGCCAGCAGCCAAGAATTAACAGGGCCGTACAATGAGCAGTTCTTC
V gene: TRBV4-3
clone size: NA
D gene: NA
J gene: TRBJ2-1

CDR3 protein: CASSGRGYTF
CDR3 DNA: TGTGCCAGCAGTGGGCGTGGCTACACCTTC
V gene: TRBV12-3/TRBV12-4
clone size: many
D gene: NA
J gene: TRBJ1-2

CDR3 protein: CASTTLSAGATGELFF
CDR3 DNA: TGTGCCAGCACCACTTTATCAGCGGGGGCCACCGGGGAGCTGTTTTTT
V gene: TRBV6-6
clone size: few
D gene: TRBD2
J gene: TRBJ2-2

CDR3 protein: CASSPLLGSNYGYTF
CDR3 DNA: TGTGCCAGCAGTCCCCTCCTGGGTTCTAACTATGGCTACACCTTC
V gene: TRBV12-3/TRBV12-4
clone size: NA
D gene: NA
J gene: TRBJ1-2

CDR3 protein: CASSPGAGTDTQYF
CDR3 DNA: TGTGCCAGCTCACCGGGAGCGGGAACCGATACGCAGTATTTT
V gene: TRBV18
clone size: NA
D gene: TRBD2
J gene: TRBJ2-3

CDR3 protein: CASSIYTNTEAFF
CDR3 DNA: TGTGCCAGCAGTATCTACACGAACACTGAAGCTTTCTTT
V gene: TRBV12-3/TRBV12-4
clone size: many
D gene: NA
J gene: TRBJ1-1

CDR3 protein: CASSPSSGGPSDTQYF
CDR3 DNA: TGTGCCAGCAGTCCCTCTAGCGGGGGGCCATCAGATACGCAGTATTTT
V gene: TRBV12-3/TRBV12-4
clone size: NA
D gene: TRBD2
J gene: TRBJ2-3

CDR3 protein: CASSLAAAATYEQYF
CDR3 DNA: TGTGCCAGCAGCTTAGCAGCGGCCGCTACCTACGAGCAGTACTTC
V gene: TRBV7-6
clone size: NA
D gene: NA
J gene: TRBJ2-7

CDR3 protein: CASRLGLGVGGNTIYF
CDR3 DNA: TGTGCCAGCAGATTAGGTCTGGGGGTTGGTGGAAACACCATATATTTT
V gene: TRBV11-2
clone size: NA
D gene: NA
J gene: TRBJ1-3

CDR3 protein: CASSGTSGGIEEQFF
CDR3 DNA: TGTGCCAGCTCGGGGACTAGCGGGGGAATAGAAGAGCAGTTCTTC
V gene: TRBV18
clone size: NA
D gene: TRBD2
J gene: TRBJ2-1

CDR3 protein: CASSPKASGAFF
CDR3 DNA: TGTGCCAGCAGTCCCAAAGCCTCGGGAGCTTTCTTT
V gene: TRBV12-3/TRBV12-4
clone size: NA
D gene: NA
J gene: TRBJ1-1

CDR3 protein: CASSPGLGTYNEQFF
CDR3 DNA: TGTGCCAGCAGTCCGGGACTAGGAACTTACAATGAGCAGTTCTTC
V gene: TRBV25-1
clone size: few
D gene: TRBD2
J gene: TRBJ2-1

CDR3 protein: CATSRSGRDGTDTQYF
CDR3 DNA: TGTGCCACCAGCAGAAGCGGGAGGGACGGCACAGATACGCAGTATTTT
V gene: TRBV15
clone size: NA
D gene: TRBD2
J gene: TRBJ2-3

CDR3 protein: CSARGGGTYNSPLHF
CDR3 DNA: TGCAGTGCTAGGGGAGGGGGGACCTATAATTCACCCCTCCACTTT
V gene: TRBV20-1
clone size: NA
D gene: NA
J gene: TRBJ1-6

CDR3 protein: CASSLASGGSPYNEQFF
CDR3 DNA: TGCGCCAGCAGCTTGGCTAGCGGGGGGTCCCCCTACAATGAGCAGTTCTTC
V gene: TRBV5-1
clone size: NA
D gene: TRBD2
J gene: TRBJ2-1